This TCR beta chain was captured in a study of regulatory T cells in long-lasting Graves disease. Time point specified: newly diagnosed GD, antithyroid drugs for less than 3 months. The authors made the TCR library using RNA they extracted from PBMCs. Arm-PCR of CDR3 regions and iRepertoire HTBI primers were used to build TCR beta libraries. TCRdb analysed the multiplex PCR reads with MiXCR anew, one entry per CDR3 protein. This sample carries roughly 420,000 distinct CDR3 sequences, 15% to 19% of them seen once, and the ten largest clones take about 20%. This clonotype was detected many times. The sequences come from peripheral blood mononuclear cells (PBMCs), collected at new diagnosis, from a patient treated with antithyroid drugs. This clonotype originated in a female donor with Graves disease.

The CDR3 sequence: CASSPAGLAGVNEQFF. As DNA, the CDR3 is TGCGCCAGCAGCCCCGCCGGACTAGCGGGAGTAAATGAGCAGTTCTTC. J is TRBJ2-1 and V is TRBV4-1; 13 bases agree with TRBD2. The V and J ends lost 4 bases and 7 bases, in that order; junction bases with no gene match: 7. Germline loops: CDR1 MGHRA, CDR2 YSYEKL. The CDR3 extends over 16 amino acids.